A single sample is the source of the 29 T cell receptor beta chains below, sequenced in a study of blood T cell repertoires in COVID-19. Profiling relied on immunoSEQ multiplex PCR, and the TCRdb table lists in-frame clones only, not all of them. The sample shows roughly 35,000 clones, 88% of them seen only once. Sequenced sample: peripheral blood. The receptor set was obtained from a man in his 60s with active COVID-19.

The chain is built from TRBV6-2 or TRBV6-3 and TRBJ2-3; 9 bases are a match to TRBD2. CDR1 and CDR2 from the germline V gene are MNHEY and SVGEGT. The CDR3 extends over 16 amino acids. Trimming took 4 bases from V and 1 from J; bases not matched to a gene: 6. The CDR3 spells CASSSVAGAGTDTQYF. The CDR3 coding sequence is TGTGCCAGCAGTTCCGTAGCGGGAGCGGGCACAGATACGCAGTATTTT.

This chain uses TRBV6-5 with TRBJ2-7; 7 positions agree with TRBD1. With 5 bases clipped from V and 10 bases from J, the junction kept 8 bases outside the gene matches. Germline CDR1 is MNHEY and CDR2 is SVGAGI. The CDR3 loop spans 12 amino acids. The chain's CDR3 is CASSQDRLGQYF. CDR3 coding DNA: TGTGCCAGCAGTCAGGACAGGCTCGGCCAGTACTTC.

The chain recombines TRBV18 with TRBJ2-3; 8 bases are shared with TRBD1. The CDR3 is 15 amino acids. In germline, CDR1 is KGHSH, CDR2 LQKENI. V shed 3 bases and J 2 bases; nucleotides not matched to a gene: 4. The CDR3, as DNA: TGTGCCAGCTCACCGGACAGGGATCTCACAGATACGCAGTATTTT. It encodes CASSPDRDLTDTQYF.

The chain employs TRBV11-3 and TRBJ2-3; tentatively, D is TRBD2 (6 bases). Trimming took 1 base from V and 2 from J, leaving 10 bases between them. This CDR3 has 15 amino acids. Germline V gene sequence: CDR1 SGHNT, CDR2 YENEEA. CDR3 sequence: CASSLGGGDTDTQYF. The DNA for the CDR3 is TGTGCCAGCAGCTTAGGGGGCGGGGACACAGATACGCAGTATTTT.

The count of this clone is one. The chain is built from TRBV5-1 and TRBJ2-7, with D perhaps matching TRBD2 (5 bases). In germline, CDR1 is SGHRS, CDR2 YFSETQ. The CDR3 runs 14 residues. V was cut by 2 bases and J by 3 bases, with 12 bases left in between. The CDR3 spells CASSLEGLGYEQYF. The CDR3 nucleotides read TGCGCCAGCAGCTTAGAGGGCTTGGGCTACGAGCAGTACTTC.

CDR3 protein: CASSPETRQPQHF. The CDR3 region has the DNA TGTGCCAGCAGTCCAGAAACGAGGCAGCCCCAGCATTTT. The chain recombines TRBV27 with TRBJ1-5; D unresolved. The CDR3 is 13 amino acids. Germline V CDR1 and CDR2: MNHEY, SMNVEV (reference sequence). V lost 5 bases and J lost 7, with 12 bases in between.

This chain links TRBV28 with TRBJ2-6, with 7 nucleotides matching TRBD1. CDR1 and CDR2 (germline): MDHEN, SYDVKM. The CDR3 covers 15 residues. Trimming cost V 6 bases and J 1 base; bases outside gene matches: 3. The CDR3 DNA sequence: TGTGCCAGCAGCTCGACAGGGTCTGGGGCCAACGTCCTGACTTTC. Amino acid sequence: CASSSTGSGANVLTF.

The J gene is TRBJ2-5, the V gene TRBV3-1 (or the pseudogene TRBV3-2), with a possible D match to TRBD1 (6 bases). V dropped 0 bases and J dropped 4 bases, with 15 bases sitting between them. There are 16 residues in the CDR3. Germline values: CDR1 LGHDT, CDR2 YNNKEL (reference sequence). The CDR3 DNA is TGTGCCAGCAGCCAAGATTGGGGGCAGGGCCGAGAGACCCAGTACTTC. Protein sequence: CASSQDWGQGRETQYF.

The chain has TRBV28 and TRBJ1-5; 7 bases fit TRBD1. Germline V gene sequence: CDR1 MDHEN, CDR2 SYDVKM. Losses at the gene ends were 6 bases for V and 2 bases for J; bases not matched to a gene: 7. The CDR3 contains 15 residues. For the CDR3, the DNA is TGTGCCAGCAGGACGGGAGGGGGCGGCAATCAGCCCCAGCATTTT. It specifies CASRTGGGGNQPQHF.

This sequence joins TRBV19 and TRBJ1-2; D uncertain. Germline CDR1 reads LNHDA; CDR2 reads SQIVND (reference sequence). The CDR3 spans 15 residues. With 3 bases removed from V and 4 bases from J, the gap between germline ends came to 15 bases. The CDR3, as DNA: TGTGCCAGTAGTATGGCAGACAACCCCGGCTATGGCTACACCTTC. This translates into CASSMADNPGYGYTF.

This clone occurred once. This rearrangement joins TRBV7-9 to TRBJ2-7, with D tentatively TRBD2 (5 bases). CDR1 is SEHNR and CDR2 is FQNEAQ in the germline V gene (reference sequence). The CDR3 length is 14 residues. Trimming stripped 1 base from V and 6 bases from J, with 13 bases between. The CDR3 nucleotides are TGTGCCAGCAGCTTAGACGCCAGTACTAGCGAGCAGTACTTC. Translation gives CASSLDASTSEQYF.

The genes are TRBV9 and TRBJ2-3; maybe TRBD1 (6 bases). CDR3 size: 13 residues. Germline assignment: CDR1 SGDLS and CDR2 YYNGEE. V lost 0 bases and J lost 14, with 16 bases in between. CDR3 protein: CASSVASRDTLYF. CDR3 DNA: TGTGCCAGCAGCGTAGCTTCCCGGGACACGTTGTATTTT.

The V call is TRBV7-9, the J call TRBJ2-3, with D perhaps matching TRBD1 (5 bases). V was pared by 4 bases and J by 2 bases, with 10 bases between. Germline CDR1 is SEHNR and CDR2 is FQNEAQ (reference sequence). The CDR3 loop spans 14 amino acids. The CDR3 nucleotides read TGTGCCAGCAGCTCCGACAGCTACACAGATACGCAGTATTTT. Its translation: CASSSDSYTDTQYF.

The chain has TRBV6-5 and TRBJ2-2; 11 bases are shared with TRBD1. Germline assignment: CDR1 MNHEY and CDR2 SVGAGI. This CDR3 has 15 amino acids. J gave up 5 bases and V 6 bases, and 5 bases lay outside the gene matches. CDR3 sequence reads: CASSRTGGKTGELFF. The CDR3 coding sequence is TGTGCCAGCAGCCGGACAGGGGGCAAGACCGGGGAGCTGTTTTTT.

The chain couples TRBV18 to TRBJ2-1; 9 bases are a match to TRBD2. The CDR3 loop spans 16 amino acids. Germline CDR1 KGHSH, CDR2 LQKENI. After removal of 1 base from V and 7 bases from J, the junction contained 8 bases not matched to a gene. The CDR3 is CASSPRWREGENEQFF. The CDR3 coding sequence is TGTGCCAGCTCACCACGATGGCGGGAGGGTGAAAATGAGCAGTTCTTC.

The rearrangement uses TRBV5-5 and TRBJ2-2; no clear D gene. Per the germline V gene, CDR1 is SGHKS and CDR2 is YYEKEE (reference sequence). V was trimmed by 6 bases and J by 0 bases, leaving 12 bases between them. The CDR3 extends over 15 amino acids. The CDR3 loop is CASTWAGTNTGELFF. In DNA form, the CDR3 reads TGTGCCAGCACCTGGGCAGGCACGAACACCGGGGAGCTGTTTTTT.

This clone was detected only once. CDR3 residues: CASRDRQGRTEAFF. CDR3 in DNA: TGTGCCAGCAGGGACAGACAGGGACGCACTGAAGCTTTCTTT. V is TRBV6-5 and J is TRBJ1-1; 7 nucleotides line up with TRBD1. The CDR3 has 14 residues. Germline V gene sequence: CDR1 MNHEY, CDR2 SVGAGI. The trim removed 6 bases at V and 4 bases at J, leaving 8 bases unmatched.

The chain is built from TRBV19 and TRBJ1-1; D ambiguous. The CDR3 extends over 17 amino acids. V lost 4 bases and J 0 bases, leaving 18 bases between the germline ends. Germline CDR1 LNHDA, CDR2 SQIVND (reference sequence). The CDR3 reads CASSTGQAHLMNTEAFF. In nucleotides, the CDR3 is TGTGCCAGTAGTACAGGTCAGGCTCACCTAATGAACACTGAAGCTTTCTTT.

This chain connects TRBV19 to TRBJ2-1; a possible D gene is TRBD2 (6 bases). Trimming shortened V by 8 bases and J by 0 bases, and 14 bases separated the two germline ends. CDR1 is LNHDA and CDR2 is SQIVND in the germline V gene (reference sequence). The CDR3 extends over 15 amino acids. In nucleotides, the CDR3 is TGTGCCAGTCGAAGCGGGCCCAGCTCCTACAATGAGCAGTTCTTC. Translation gives CASRSGPSSYNEQFF.

The gene calls are TRBV18 and TRBJ2-7; no clear D gene. Germline CDR1 is KGHSH and CDR2 is LQKENI. The CDR3 is 12 amino acids. V shed 4 bases and J shed 6 bases, with 10 bases lying between them. The CDR3 bases are TGTGCCAGCTCACAGTCCCCAGGCGAGCAGTACTTC. This codes for CASSQSPGEQYF.

In this sample, this clone turned up once. The chain is built from TRBV11-2 and TRBJ1-3, with 8 bases lining up with TRBD1. This CDR3 comprises 17 residues. V shed 2 bases and J 0 bases; nucleotides not matched to a gene: 6. The germline gives CDR1 SGHAT, CDR2 FQNNGV. CDR3 in amino acids: CASSLSGTGSSGNTIYF. In DNA form, the CDR3 reads TGTGCCAGCAGCTTATCCGGGACAGGAAGCTCTGGAAACACCATATATTTT.

The gene calls are TRBV5-1 and TRBJ1-2; weak D call: TRBD1 (6 bases). Looked up from germline, CDR1 is SGHRS and CDR2 is YFSETQ. The length of the CDR3 is 14 residues. The V and J ends lost 6 bases and 2 bases respectively, with 14 bases between them. CDR3: CASTRGASNYGYTF. The CDR3 region has the DNA TGCGCCAGCACCCGGGGGGCCTCAAACTATGGCTACACCTTC.

The chain employs TRBV6-5 and TRBJ2-7, with D maybe TRBD2 (7 bases). Germline V gene sequence: CDR1 MNHEY, CDR2 SVGAGI. The CDR3 totals 14 residues. Trimming removed 5 bases at V and 7 bases at J, with 18 bases between. The CDR3 DNA follows: TGTGCCAGCAGTCGAGGGGGGGAGAAAGGGGAGCAGTACTTC. It is translated as CASSRGGEKGEQYF.

The chain recombines TRBV2 with TRBJ2-7, with 7 bases lining up with TRBD2. Germline CDR1 SNHLY, CDR2 FYNNEI. The junction had 9 bases not matched to a gene; V was cut back by 6 bases and J by 4 bases. This CDR3 spans 14 amino acids. The CDR3 DNA is TGTGCCAGCAGCAGCGGGACTGGGGCGTACGAGCAGTACTTC. It yields the protein CASSSGTGAYEQYF.

The DNA of the CDR3 is TGTGCCAGCAGTGAATCGGGAGCCAACTATGGCTACACCTTC. It encodes CASSESGANYGYTF. This sequence joins TRBV6-1 and TRBJ1-2; D is ambiguous. V was shortened by 2 bases and J by 2 bases, with 9 bases between the two germline ends. Germline CDR1 is MNHNS and CDR2 is SASEGT. The CDR3 contains 14 residues.

This chain links TRBV7-3 with TRBJ2-7, with 11 bases fitting TRBD2. The CDR3 runs to 17 residues. Germline assignment: CDR1 SGHTA and CDR2 FQGTGA. The V and J ends lost 0 bases and 4 bases, in that order; junction bases with no gene match: 8. CDR3 residues: CASSLTATGTSGYEQYF. The CDR3 coding sequence is TGTGCCAGCAGCTTAACGGCGACCGGGACTAGCGGTTACGAGCAGTACTTC.

This chain connects TRBV28 to TRBJ1-5, with a weak D call TRBD1 (6 bases). The germline V and J ends were trimmed by 2 bases and 5 bases, with 19 bases remaining between them. CDR3 length equals 17 residues. Germline V gene data show CDR1 as MDHEN and CDR2 as SYDVKM. CDR3 sequence (DNA): TGTGCCAGCAGTTTACCCTCCGGCAGGGGCGGTGATCAGCCCCAGCATTTT. This gives the protein CASSLPSGRGGDQPQHF.

This chain uses TRBV28 with TRBJ1-5; D remains unclear. Trimming left V 3 bases short and J 4 bases short, with 10 bases between. The CDR3 covers 14 residues. Germline V gene sequence: CDR1 MDHEN, CDR2 SYDVKM. Here the CDR3 reads CASSLGSGNQPQHF. The DNA for the CDR3 is TGTGCCAGCAGTTTGGGGTCGGGGAATCAGCCCCAGCATTTT.

The chain recombines TRBV6-1 with TRBJ2-7; no definite D call. In germline, CDR1 is MNHNS, CDR2 SASEGT. The CDR3 loop spans 14 amino acids. Trimming pared 2 bases from V and 5 bases from J, leaving 13 bases between. The CDR3 coding sequence is TGTGCCAGCAGTGAATCAGGCAAGTTCGACGAGCAGTACTTC. Translation gives CASSESGKFDEQYF.